The rows below give T cell receptor beta chains drawn from one sample of a study of blood T cells in healthy people across ages. A single record per CDR3 protein comes from TCRdb applying MiXCR to the 5' RACE reads. This table has roughly 1,500,000 distinct CDR3 sequences, around 36% appearing once. The sample taken for sequencing was blood. These TCRs come from a woman in her 30s in good health. The CDR3 runs from the conserved cysteine through the conserved F or W. The order of the fields is D gene, J gene, V gene, clone size, CDR3 protein, CDR3 DNA. The D gene is left open where the match is weak. Only part of the rows carry a size: once, few, many, or a class if the clone is expanded.

NA,TRBJ1-1,TRBV6-1,NA,CASSEGHRENTEAFF,TGTGCCAGCAGTGAAGGTCACAGGGAGAACACTGAAGCTTTCTTT
TRBD2,TRBJ2-7,TRBV12-3/TRBV12-4,NA,CASSSWGGSYEQYF,TGTGCCAGCAGTTCTTGGGGGGGGTCCTACGAGCAGTACTTC
NA,TRBJ2-7,TRBV5-5,NA,CASSLSPGALHEQYF,TGTGCCAGCAGCTTGAGTCCAGGGGCCCTCCACGAGCAGTACTTC
NA,TRBJ1-5,TRBV30,few,CAWSRLNQPQHF,TGTGCCTGGAGTCGGTTAAATCAGCCCCAGCATTTT
NA,TRBJ1-2,TRBV7-2,NA,CASSYAGGGYTF,TGTGCCAGCAGTTACGCCGGAGGTGGCTACACCTTC
TRBD2,TRBJ2-7,TRBV20-1,few,CSAPRGGTAGEQYF,TGCAGTGCTCCCCGGGGGGGCACTGCTGGGGAGCAGTACTTC
TRBD2,TRBJ2-1,TRBV5-4,NA,CAGSGIAGTMSSYNEQFF,TGTGCCGGCTCCGGAATAGCGGGGACAATGAGCTCCTACAATGAGCAGTTCTTC
NA,TRBJ2-5,TRBV18,NA,CASSLNSDTQETQYF,TGTGCCAGCTCACTGAACTCGGACACACAAGAGACCCAGTACTTC
NA,TRBJ1-1,TRBV7-9,NA,CASSLAGTTGTEAFF,TGTGCCAGCAGCTTAGCCGGGACTACGGGGACTGAAGCTTTCTTT
NA,TRBJ2-6,TRBV21-1,NA,CASSKDRSGANALTF,TGTGCCAGCAGCAAAGACAGGTCAGGGGCCAACGCCCTGACTTTC
NA,TRBJ1-6,TRBV7-9,few,CASSQMGAPLHF,TGTGCCAGCAGCCAGATGGGGGCACCCCTCCACTTT
TRBD2,TRBJ2-3,TRBV9,once,CVSSVGPGGADTQYF,TGTGTCAGCAGCGTAGGGCCGGGAGGCGCAGATACGCAGTATTTT
TRBD2,TRBJ2-5,TRBV20-1,once,CSARGKLAKNNEQYF,TGCAGTGCTAGAGGTAAACTAGCGAAGAACAATGAGCAGTACTTC
NA,TRBJ2-5,TRBV9,NA,CASSPRRGAQYF,TGTGCCAGCAGCCCTCGACGCGGGGCCCAGTACTTC
TRBD2,TRBJ2-7,TRBV20-1,many,CSAISGTSSNEQYF,TGCAGTGCTATAAGCGGGACTAGCTCTAACGAGCAGTACTTC
NA,TRBJ2-1,TRBV5-1,NA,CASRFGGTSYNEQFF,TGCGCCAGCAGATTTGGGGGGACCTCCTACAATGAGCAGTTCTTC
NA,TRBJ1-2,TRBV20-1,NA,CSAVDRLANYGYTF,TGCAGTGCTGTCGACAGGCTCGCTAACTATGGCTACACCTTC
NA,TRBJ2-1,TRBV13,NA,CASSLEKEQLDNEQFF,TGTGCCAGCAGCTTAGAGAAAGAACAGCTAGACAATGAGCAGTTCTTC
NA,TRBJ2-2,TRBV7-3,NA,CASSSNPGELFF,TGTGCCAGCAGCTCTAACCCCGGGGAGCTGTTTTTT
TRBD1,TRBJ1-2,TRBV7-2,few,CASSWTARTGGRSYGYTF,TGTGCCAGCAGCTGGACCGCCCGGACAGGGGGTAGGAGCTATGGCTACACCTTC
NA,TRBJ2-1,TRBV18,few,CASSSTDRPPYNEQFF,TGTGCCAGCTCATCAACGGACCGACCTCCCTACAATGAGCAGTTCTTC
NA,TRBJ1-2,TRBV5-1,few,CASSHTDRPYGYTF,TGCGCCAGCAGTCATACGGACAGACCCTATGGCTACACCTTC
NA,TRBJ1-2,TRBV20-1,NA,CSAIRSGSGYTF,TGCAGTGCCATACGGTCAGGGTCCGGCTACACCTTC
TRBD2,TRBJ2-6,TRBV27,few,CASSLGGLAGGGGANVLTF,TGTGCCAGCAGTTTAGGCGGACTAGCGGGGGGAGGTGGGGCCAACGTCCTGACTTTC
TRBD2,TRBJ2-3,TRBV24-1,few,CATSDASGRTDTQYF,TGTGCCACCAGTGATGCGAGCGGGAGAACAGATACGCAGTATTTT
NA,TRBJ1-2,TRBV12-3/TRBV12-4,few,CASSPDGGNYGYTF,TGTGCCAGCAGTCCCGATGGGGGGAACTATGGCTACACCTTC
TRBD1,TRBJ2-1,TRBV29-1,NA,CSVESRGSYNEQFF,TGCAGCGTTGAAAGCAGGGGGAGCTACAATGAGCAGTTCTTC
TRBD2,TRBJ2-1,TRBV5-1,few,CASSPRSAGDINNEQFF,TGCGCCAGCAGCCCTCGGTCCGCGGGAGACATCAACAATGAGCAGTTCTTC
NA,TRBJ1-2,TRBV12-3/TRBV12-4,NA,CASSLAPYQGYGYTF,TGTGCCAGCAGTTTAGCGCCCTACCAGGGCTATGGCTACACCTTC
NA,TRBJ1-6,TRBV5-1,NA,CASSLRYNSPLHF,TGCGCCAGCAGCTTGCGGTACAATTCACCCCTCCACTTT
TRBD1,TRBJ2-7,TRBV6-1,NA,CASGEGGTGTYEQYF,TGTGCCAGCGGGGAAGGTGGGACAGGGACCTACGAGCAGTACTTC
NA,TRBJ1-2,TRBV7-9,few,CASSPGKAGYTF,TGTGCCAGCAGCCCTGGAAAGGCGGGCTACACCTTC
NA,TRBJ2-7,TRBV20-1,few,CSAPGVYEQYF,TGCAGTGCCCCAGGGGTCTACGAGCAGTACTTC
NA,TRBJ2-6,TRBV5-1,few,CASSLTISGANVLTF,TGCGCCAGCAGCTTGACGATCTCTGGGGCCAACGTCCTGACTTTC
NA,TRBJ2-6,TRBV27,NA,CASCLWRLSGANVLTF,TGTGCCAGCTGCCTTTGGCGCCTCTCTGGGGCCAACGTCCTGACTTTC
TRBD1,TRBJ2-7,TRBV6-2/TRBV6-3,few,CASSYSLLGTGHYEQYF,TGTGCCAGCAGTTACTCCCTATTAGGGACAGGGCACTACGAGCAGTACTTC
TRBD2,TRBJ2-4,TRBV7-2,NA,CASSYQTSPATEQYF,TGTGCCAGCAGCTATCAGACTAGCCCTGCTACGGAGCAGTACTTC
TRBD1,TRBJ2-7,TRBV12-3/TRBV12-4,many,CASSFSGGSYEQYF,TGTGCCAGCAGTTTCTCAGGGGGCTCCTACGAGCAGTACTTC
TRBD2,TRBJ2-3,TRBV10-3,many,CAIREREHTDTQYF,TGTGCCATCAGAGAGCGGGAACACACAGATACGCAGTATTTT
NA,TRBJ2-1,TRBV25-1,NA,CASSAVGTRSYNEQFF,TGTGCCAGCAGTGCAGTGGGGACCCGCTCCTACAATGAGCAGTTCTTC
NA,TRBJ2-1,TRBV20-1,few,CSAVPRGGFYNEQFF,TGCAGTGCCGTTCCCAGGGGGGGTTTCTACAATGAGCAGTTCTTC
NA,TRBJ2-3,TRBV12-3/TRBV12-4,few,CASSLSTGASSTDTQYF,TGTGCCAGCAGTTTATCTACCGGGGCGTCTAGCACAGATACGCAGTATTTT
TRBD2,TRBJ2-3,TRBV20-1,once,CSAPRLAGVLLSTDTQYF,TGCAGTGCTCCAAGACTAGCGGGGGTCCTACTTAGCACAGATACGCAGTATTTT
NA,TRBJ1-2,TRBV7-9,many,CASRPTGSYGYTF,TGTGCCAGCAGGCCGACCGGCTCGTATGGCTACACCTTC
TRBD2,TRBJ2-3,TRBV7-2,NA,CASSRRDSGGADTQYF,TGTGCCAGCAGCCGCCGTGATAGCGGGGGTGCAGATACGCAGTATTTT
NA,TRBJ2-3,TRBV20-1,few,CSAGVGGANTDTQYF,TGCAGTGCGGGGGTAGGAGGAGCCAACACAGATACGCAGTATTTT
TRBD2,TRBJ2-7,TRBV7-2,many,CASSLGAGGPYEQYF,TGTGCCAGCAGCTTAGGAGCGGGGGGGCCCTACGAGCAGTACTTC
NA,TRBJ2-5,TRBV7-3,NA,CASSSWPVETQYF,TGTGCCAGCAGCTCGTGGCCGGTAGAGACCCAGTACTTC
NA,TRBJ1-2,TRBV27,NA,CASSFRGGLNYGYTF,TGTGCCAGCAGTTTTAGGGGGGGGCTCAACTATGGCTACACCTTC
TRBD1,TRBJ2-7,TRBV30,NA,CAWSVPGTGNLGEQYF,TGTGCCTGGAGTGTTCCCGGGACAGGGAATTTGGGCGAGCAGTACTTC
TRBD1,TRBJ2-7,TRBV2,NA,CASSEARGTGLYEQYF,TGTGCCAGCAGTGAAGCGCGAGGGACAGGGCTATACGAGCAGTACTTC
NA,TRBJ2-7,TRBV28,NA,CASSLDLRGREGSTYEQYF,TGTGCCAGCAGTTTAGATCTCCGGGGAAGAGAGGGATCAACCTACGAGCAATACTTC
TRBD1,TRBJ1-6,TRBV6-1,once,CASSDRGRRDNSPLHF,TGTGCCAGCAGCGACAGGGGGCGCCGGGATAATTCACCCCTCCACTTT
NA,TRBJ1-5,TRBV4-1,few,CASSQEPRENQPQHF,TGCGCCAGCAGCCAAGAGCCCAGGGAAAATCAGCCCCAGCATTTT
NA,TRBJ2-5,TRBV5-1,few,CASSLDLGPQGETQYF,TGCGCCAGCAGCTTGGATCTAGGCCCCCAGGGTGAGACCCAGTACTTC